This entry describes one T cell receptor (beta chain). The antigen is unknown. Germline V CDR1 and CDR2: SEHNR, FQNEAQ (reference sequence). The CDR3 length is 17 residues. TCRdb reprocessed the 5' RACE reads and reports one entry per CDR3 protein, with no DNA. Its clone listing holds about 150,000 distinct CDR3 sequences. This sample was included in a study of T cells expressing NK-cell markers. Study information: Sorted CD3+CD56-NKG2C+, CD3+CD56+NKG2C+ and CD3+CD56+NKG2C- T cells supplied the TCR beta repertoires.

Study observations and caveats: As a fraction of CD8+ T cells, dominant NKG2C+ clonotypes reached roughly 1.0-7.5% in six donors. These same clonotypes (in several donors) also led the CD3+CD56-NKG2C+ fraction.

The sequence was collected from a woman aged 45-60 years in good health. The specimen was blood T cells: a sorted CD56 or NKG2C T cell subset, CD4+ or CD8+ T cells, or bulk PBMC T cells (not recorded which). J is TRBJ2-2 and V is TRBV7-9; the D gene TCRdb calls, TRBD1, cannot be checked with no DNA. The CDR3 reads CASSLWAGQTNTGELFF.